A single T cell receptor beta chain is shown here with its context. The library targeted TCRbeta and was prepared with unique molecular identifiers. TCRdb analysed the PCR reads with MiXCR anew, one entry per CDR3 protein. The sample records roughly 190,000 distinct CDR3 sequences, roughly 15% being singletons. This sample was taken from a study of T-cell reconstitution after alpha-beta-depleted transplantation in children. CDR1 and CDR2 from the germline V gene are LGHDT and YNNKEL (reference sequence). With 4 bases removed from V and 5 bases from J, the gap between germline ends came to 12 bases. This CDR3 has 14 residues.

The chain is built from TRBV3-1 and TRBJ1-5, with D maybe TRBD1 (5 bases). This sample comprised PBMCs from the stem cell graft donor, obtained from the stem cell graft. The sequence was collected from a human donor who donated a stem cell graft to a child with acute lymphoblastic leukemia. The CDR3 region has the DNA TGTGCCAGCAGCCCGGGGGGGAGGTATCAGCCCCAGCATTTT. Its protein product is CASSPGGRYQPQHF.